Each of the 4 T cell receptor beta chains below was sequenced from the same sample in a study of blood T cell repertoires in COVID-19. Generated by immunoSEQ multiplex PCR, the TCRdb table keeps only in-frame clones and is missing some. The sample yields under 200,000 clones, around 85% seen once. The sequencing input was PBMCs or T cells enriched from blood (not recorded which). The receptors derive from a woman between 40 and 50 years old with acute COVID-19.

V gene TRBV5-1 combines with J gene TRBJ2-1, with 7 bases matching TRBD2. The germline V gene encodes CDR1 SGHRS and CDR2 YFSETQ. The V segment lost 1 base and the J segment 6 bases; nucleotides outside the gene matches: 7. This CDR3 has 15 amino acids. CDR3 sequence: CASSLTAGPLNEQFF. CDR3 in DNA: TGCGCCAGCAGCTTGACAGCGGGACCCCTCAATGAGCAGTTCTTC.

This chain connects TRBV6-5 to TRBJ1-6; D unclear. Trimming pared 5 bases from V and 5 bases from J, leaving 13 bases between. Germline assignment: CDR1 MNHEY and CDR2 SVGAGI. This CDR3 comprises 15 residues. The CDR3 DNA reads as TGTGCCAGCAGTAAGACGGACTCGCATAATTCACCCCTCCACTTT. Translating gives CASSKTDSHNSPLHF.

This chain connects TRBV27 to TRBJ2-1; perhaps TRBD2 as D (5 bases). The CDR3 is 17 residues long. V was cut by 1 base and J by 0 bases, with 13 bases left in between. CDR1 and CDR2 (germline): MNHEY, SMNVEV (reference sequence). CDR3 loop: CASSLWSPGSSYNEQFF. CDR3 nucleotides: TGTGCCAGCAGTTTATGGTCCCCGGGGAGCTCCTACAATGAGCAGTTCTTC.

In this sample, this clone turned up a few times. V usage is TRBV5-6 and J usage is TRBJ2-2; 7 bases are shared with TRBD2. Per the germline V gene, CDR1 is SGHDT and CDR2 is YYEEEE. CDR3 length: 12 residues. The trim removed 4 bases at V and 6 bases at J, leaving 0 bases unmatched. The CDR3 coding sequence is TGTGCCAGCAGCAGCGGGGCCGGGGAGCTGTTTTTT. Protein product: CASSSGAGELFF. Filled out from reference TRBV5-6 and TRBJ2-2, the complete variable domain reads DAGVTQSPTHLIKTRGQQVTLRCSPKSGHDTVSWYQQALGQGPQFIFQYYEEEERQRGNFPDRFSGHQFPNYSSELNVNALLLGDSALYLCASSSGAGELFFGEGSRLTVL.